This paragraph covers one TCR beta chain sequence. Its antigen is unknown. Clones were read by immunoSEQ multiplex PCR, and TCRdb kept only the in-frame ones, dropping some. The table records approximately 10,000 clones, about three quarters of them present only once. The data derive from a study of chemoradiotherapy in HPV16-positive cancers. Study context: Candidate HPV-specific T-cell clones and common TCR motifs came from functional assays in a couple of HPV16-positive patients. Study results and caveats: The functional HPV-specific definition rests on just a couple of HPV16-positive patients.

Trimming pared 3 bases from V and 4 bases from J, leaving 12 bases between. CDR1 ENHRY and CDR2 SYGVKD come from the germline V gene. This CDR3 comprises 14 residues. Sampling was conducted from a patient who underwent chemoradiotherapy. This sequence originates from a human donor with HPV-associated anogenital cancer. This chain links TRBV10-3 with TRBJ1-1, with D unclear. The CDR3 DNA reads TGTGCCATCAGTGACTATCTAGACGGCACTGAAGCTTTCTTT. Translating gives CAISDYLDGTEAFF.